This T cell receptor beta chain comes out of a study of CD8 T cells in Susac syndrome. Study details: When blood was drawn, the patients with Susac syndrome were therapy-naive, on corticosteroids, or on intravenous immunoglobulin alone.

Roughly 0.45 to 1 ug RNA was reverse transcribed with random hexamers. An immunoSEQ multiplex PCR amplified TCR beta CDR3 over 54 Vbeta and 13 Jbeta. Using its own MiXCR run on the immunoSEQ multiplex PCR reads, TCRdb lists one record per CDR3 protein. The data contain approximately 190,000 distinct CDR3 sequences, roughly 95% of them singletons. This CDR3 is built from 13 residues. Germline assignment: CDR1 SQVTM and CDR2 ANQGSEA. The ends lost 6 bases at V and 8 bases at J; junction bases unmatched: 11. The specimen was CD4+ T cells from PBMCs. The receptor's source is a human donor with Susac syndrome. V gene TRBV29-1 combines with J gene TRBJ2-3; 7 bases are a match to TRBD2. This chain's CDR3 is CSVSSDGGGTQYF. In DNA, the CDR3 is TGCAGCGTCTCGTCGGACGGCGGGGGTACGCAGTATTTT.